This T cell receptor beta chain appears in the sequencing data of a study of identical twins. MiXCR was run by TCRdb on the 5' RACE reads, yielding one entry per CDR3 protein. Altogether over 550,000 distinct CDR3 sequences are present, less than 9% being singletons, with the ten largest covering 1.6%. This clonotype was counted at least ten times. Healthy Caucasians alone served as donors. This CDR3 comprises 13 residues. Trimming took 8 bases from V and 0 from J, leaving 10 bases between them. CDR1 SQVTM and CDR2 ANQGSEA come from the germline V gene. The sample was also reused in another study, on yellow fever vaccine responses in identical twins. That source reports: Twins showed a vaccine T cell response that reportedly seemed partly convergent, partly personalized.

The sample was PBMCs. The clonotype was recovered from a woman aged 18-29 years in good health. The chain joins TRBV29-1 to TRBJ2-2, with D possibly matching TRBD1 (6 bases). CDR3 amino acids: CSTTGSNTGELFF. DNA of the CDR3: TGCAGCACCACAGGGTCGAACACCGGGGAGCTGTTTTTT.